This is a list of T cell receptor beta chains from one sample in a study of T cells after posttransplantation cyclophosphamide. Here immunoSEQ multiplex PCR was the method, and the copy in TCRdb shows in-frame clones only, minus some. This table holds approximately 5,400 clones, approximately 94% found once. Sequenced: CD4+ T cells sorted from bone marrow. Receptor source: an older woman in good health, CMV-negative, and a related stem cell transplant donor. CDR3s include the opening cysteine and the closing phenylalanine or tryptophan. The D gene is left open where the match is weak. For some rows the clone size is stated as once, few or many, or as a class when expanded; others skip it.

d_gene,j_gene,v_gene,abundance,CDR3nt,CDR3aa
NA,TRBJ1-2,TRBV5-4,NA,TGTGCCAGCAGCTCCCCCGACAGGAGCCGCTATGGCTACACCTTC,CASSSPDRSRYGYTF
NA,TRBJ1-5,TRBV7-9,once,TGTGCCAGCAGCCCCACCACGGCAGGTTCACAGCCCCAGCATTTT,CASSPTTAGSQPQHF
TRBD2,TRBJ2-5,TRBV10-2,NA,TGCGCCAGCAGTGGGCTAGCGGGAGGGGGTCAAGAGACCCAGTACTTC,CASSGLAGGGQETQYF
TRBD1,TRBJ2-2,TRBV6-6,once,TGTGCCAGCATCGACAGGGGAGGTTCCGGGGAGCTGTTTTTT,CASIDRGGSGELFF
NA,TRBJ2-7,TRBV10-3,once,TGTGCCATCAGTGCGACCTCGGGGTACGAGCAGTACTTC,CAISATSGYEQYF
TRBD1,TRBJ2-1,TRBV5-5,NA,TGTGCCAGCAGCTTCCGGGACAGGACCTACAATGAGCAGTTCTTC,CASSFRDRTYNEQFF
NA,TRBJ2-3,TRBV9,NA,TGTGCCAGCAGCGTAGGGAGAGGAGGGGTCGGCACAGATACGCAGTATTTT,CASSVGRGGVGTDTQYF
NA,TRBJ2-5,TRBV7-3,once,TGTGCCAGCAGCCGTGGGCCCGGTAGAGAGACCCAGTACTTC,CASSRGPGRETQYF
NA,TRBJ1-2,TRBV27,NA,TGTGCCAGCAGTTTATCGGGAGAATATGGCTACACCTTC,CASSLSGEYGYTF
NA,TRBJ1-6,TRBV5-1,NA,TGCGCCAGCAGCTTGGACACCTATAATTCACCCCTCCACTTT,CASSLDTYNSPLHF
NA,TRBJ2-7,TRBV28,NA,TGTGCCAGCAGTTCCCCGGGGTACGAGCAGTACTTC,CASSSPGYEQYF
NA,TRBJ1-2,TRBV20-1,NA,TGCAGTGCCCCGGGGAAATATGGCTACACCTTC,CSAPGKYGYTF
TRBD1,TRBJ2-2,TRBV27,NA,TGTGCCAGCAGTAGGGGACAGGGGTTAGGCGGGGAGCTGTTTTTT,CASSRGQGLGGELFF
NA,TRBJ2-7,TRBV6-1,NA,TGTGCCAGCCGGTCGGTTGGGATAGAGGGAAGAGAGCAGTACTTC,CASRSVGIEGREQYF
NA,TRBJ2-7,TRBV4-1,NA,TGCGCCAGCAGCCAAGATAGCAAGGGGCGGTACGAGCAGTACTTC,CASSQDSKGRYEQYF
TRBD2,TRBJ2-4,TRBV29-1,NA,TGCAGCGTTGCCTTGACTAGCGGGACGCTAGCCAAAAACATTCAGTACTTC,CSVALTSGTLAKNIQYF
TRBD2,TRBJ2-2,TRBV5-1,NA,TGCGCCAGCAGCCCGGGACTAGCGGGTCGGCTAGCGGGTCGGAACACCGGGGAGCTGTTTTTT,CASSPGLAGRLAGRNTGELFF
TRBD2,TRBJ2-3,TRBV4-2,NA,TGTGCCAGCAGCGCCAGCGGGGGGGGGACAGATACGCAGTATTTT,CASSASGGGTDTQYF
TRBD2,TRBJ2-5,TRBV7-3,NA,TGTGCCAGCAGCTGGAGGGGCCTAGCGGGGGGGCAAGAGACCCAGTACTTC,CASSWRGLAGGQETQYF
NA,TRBJ1-2,TRBV5-1,NA,TGCGCCAGCAGCTTGGTGCGGCAGCAAGCTAACTATGGCTACACCTTC,CASSLVRQQANYGYTF
TRBD2,TRBJ2-5,TRBV27,NA,TGTGCCAGCAGTCCGGGACTAGCGGGGGAGGAGACCCAGTACTTC,CASSPGLAGEETQYF
NA,TRBJ1-1,TRBV7-2,NA,TGTGCCAGCAGCTTTCCATGGAGGGCCACTGAAGCTTTCTTT,CASSFPWRATEAFF
TRBD1,TRBJ1-2,TRBV7-9,NA,TGTGCCAGCAGCTTAGCGCCGACAGGGGACTATGGCTACACCTTC,CASSLAPTGDYGYTF
TRBD1,TRBJ2-4,TRBV5-1,NA,TGCGCCAGCAGCTTGGAAGGACAGGGAAAAAACATTCAGTACTTC,CASSLEGQGKNIQYF